One sample yielded the 21 T cell receptor beta chains listed below, sequenced in a study of cytomegalovirus exposure and HLA in healthy donors. Primers for the PCR totalled 60 Vbeta and 13 Jbeta. Clones were read by immunoSEQ multiplex PCR, and TCRdb kept only the in-frame ones, dropping some. The sample lists 160,000 or so clones; roughly 76% were seen once. The sample taken for sequencing was PBMCs. These receptors originate from a woman aged 50 to 60 in good health and CMV-seronegative.

The genes are TRBV29-1 and TRBJ1-2; TRBD1 is a possible D gene (6 bases). The CDR3 is made up of 15 amino acids. V was shortened by 0 bases and J by 2 bases, with 13 bases between the two germline ends. Germline loops: CDR1 SQVTM, CDR2 ANQGSEA. Here the CDR3 reads CSVEDRTAMNYGYTF. The CDR3 DNA follows: TGCAGCGTTGAAGACCGGACAGCAATGAACTATGGCTACACCTTC.

The chain joins TRBV13 to TRBJ1-5; no clear D gene. Germline CDR1 is PRHDT and CDR2 is FYEKMQ (reference sequence). V lost 4 bases, J lost 4 bases, and 8 bases lay in between. This CDR3 spans 13 amino acids. The CDR3 region has the DNA TGTGCCAGCAGCTCAGGAGAGAATCAGCCCCAGCATTTT. Translated: CASSSGENQPQHF.

This chain joins TRBV19 and TRBJ2-7; D remains ambiguous. Germline lookup yields CDR1 LNHDA and CDR2 SQIVND (reference sequence). V lost 4 bases to trimming and J lost 2 bases, with 6 bases between them. This CDR3 comprises 12 residues. CDR3 sequence: CASSKPPYEQYF. In DNA, the CDR3 is TGTGCCAGTAGTAAGCCGCCCTACGAGCAGTACTTC.

V is TRBV5-6 and J is TRBJ2-5, with a possible D match to TRBD1 (6 bases). The J call could be wrong; TRBJ2-7 is a better fit for the DNA end. CDR3 length equals 13 residues. The V gene's germline CDR1 is SGHDT and CDR2 YYEEEE. This chain's CDR3 is CASRHAGAYEQYF. The CDR3 region has the DNA TGTGCCAGTAGACACGCAGGGGCCTACGAGCAGTACTTC.

The V call is TRBV7-8, the J call TRBJ2-3, with a weak D call TRBD1 (6 bases). This CDR3 comprises 14 residues. Germline CDR1 reads SGHVS; CDR2 reads FQNEAQ. Trimming removed 3 bases at V and 0 bases at J, with 7 bases between. CDR3 sequence reads: CASSFGTSTDTQYF. The CDR3 nucleotides are TGTGCCAGCAGCTTCGGGACAAGCACAGATACGCAGTATTTT.

This clone occurred once. V gene TRBV5-6 combines with J gene TRBJ1-2, with D perhaps TRBD1 (5 bases). The CDR3 is made up of 16 amino acids. Germline values: CDR1 SGHDT, CDR2 YYEEEE. V was shortened by 6 bases and J by 7 bases, with 25 bases between the two germline ends. This chain's CDR3 is CASTRRGVTVAFGYTF. CDR3 in DNA: TGTGCCAGCACCCGGCGGGGCGTAACCGTGGCGTTTGGCTACACCTTC.

The gene calls are TRBV2 and TRBJ1-4, with D hard to call. The CDR3 has 13 amino acids. Germline V CDR1 and CDR2: SNHLY, FYNNEI. The germline V and J ends were trimmed by 5 bases and 7 bases, with 11 bases remaining between them. The CDR3 coding sequence is TGTGCCAGCAGTTCGGAGGGAAGTGAAAAACTGTTTTTT. It encodes CASSSEGSEKLFF.

V and J are TRBV25-1 and TRBJ2-7; D is undetermined. Trimming stripped 4 bases from V and 6 bases from J, with 7 bases between. The CDR3 is 11 amino acids. Germline loops: CDR1 MGHDK, CDR2 SYGVNS. CDR3 loop: CASSGAREQYF. The DNA of the CDR3 is TGTGCCAGCAGTGGAGCACGCGAGCAGTACTTC.

The chain links TRBV2 to TRBJ2-3, with D maybe TRBD2 (5 bases). This CDR3 region has 15 residues. Germline-derived CDR1 and CDR2 are SNHLY and FYNNEI. Trimming shortened V by 6 bases and J by 4 bases, and 17 bases separated the two germline ends. CDR3 protein: CASRGSPFLPDTQYF. In DNA, the CDR3 is TGTGCCAGCAGGGGGAGTCCGTTTCTCCCAGATACGCAGTATTTT.

The V call is TRBV6-5, the J call TRBJ1-2; D unclear. The germline V gene encodes CDR1 MNHEY and CDR2 SVGAGI. V lost 2 bases, J lost 4 bases, and 11 bases lay in between. CDR3 length: 14 residues. The DNA of the CDR3 is TGTGCCAGCAGTTACGGGTCTAGTGGCTATGGCTACACCTTC. The encoded protein is CASSYGSSGYGYTF.

This chain joins TRBV19 and TRBJ2-1, with TRBD2 identical over 8 bases. CDR3 length equals 12 residues. Trimming at V came to 6 bases and at J to 10 bases, leaving 5 bases not matched to a gene. The germline V gene encodes CDR1 LNHDA and CDR2 SQIVND (reference sequence). This CDR3 is CASSSREGEQFF. The CDR3 DNA reads as TGTGCCAGTAGCAGTCGGGAGGGCGAGCAGTTCTTC.

The rearrangement joins TRBV5-1 to TRBJ2-6; no clear D. CDR1 and CDR2 (germline): SGHRS, YFSETQ. CDR3 length equals 16 residues. V dropped 6 bases and J dropped 0 bases, with 13 bases sitting between them. CDR3 region: CASTGSFDSGANVLTF. In DNA form, the CDR3 reads TGCGCCAGCACAGGTTCGTTTGACTCTGGGGCCAACGTCCTGACTTTC.

The V call is TRBV30, the J call TRBJ2-7; 10 bases map to TRBD1. CDR3 size: 14 residues. Per germline, CDR1 GTSNPN and CDR2 SVGIG (reference sequence). The V gene end was trimmed by 5 bases and the J gene end by 1 base; junction bases not matched to a gene: 5. The CDR3 nucleotides read TGTGCCTGGGAAAGGACAGGGGGGTCCTACGAGCAGTACTTC. It encodes CAWERTGGSYEQYF.

This clone is a singleton in its sample. The V and J genes are TRBV18 and TRBJ2-7; 7 positions agree with TRBD1. The V segment lost 1 base and the J segment 3 bases; nucleotides outside the gene matches: 3. This CDR3 spans 14 amino acids. The germline gives CDR1 KGHSH, CDR2 LQKENI. This CDR3 is CASSPRRQGYEQYF. CDR3 nucleotides: TGTGCCAGCTCACCACGGAGACAGGGCTACGAGCAGTACTTC.

About this clone: This sample also contains other DNA sequences that code for the same CDR3. The V gene is TRBV9, the J gene TRBJ2-7; D may be TRBD2 (6 bases). Deletions cut 3 bases from V and 2 bases from J, with 15 bases between. In germline, CDR1 is SGDLS, CDR2 YYNGEE. The CDR3 is made up of 15 amino acids. CDR3 nucleotide sequence: TGTGCCAGCAGCGCCGGGACGGGAGCAACCTACGAGCAGTACTTC. This sequence encodes CASSAGTGATYEQYF.

The rearrangement uses TRBV7-9 and TRBJ2-1, with TRBD1 matching 7 bases. Trimming took 5 bases from V and 7 from J; bases not matched to a gene: 11. The germline CDR1 and CDR2 sequences are SEHNR and FQNEAQ (reference sequence). CDR3 length equals 15 residues. CDR3 nucleotides: TGTGCCAGCAGCACCTTTTTGACAGGGCTGAATGAGCAGTTCTTC. Its translation: CASSTFLTGLNEQFF.

V and J are TRBV5-1 and TRBJ1-4; the match to TRBD1 covers 9 bases. The CDR3 runs to 16 residues. V was clipped by 0 bases and J by 5 bases; unmatched bases: 5. Germline assignment: CDR1 SGHRS and CDR2 YFSETQ. DNA for the CDR3: TGCGCCAGCAGCTTGGCCGGAGGACAGGGGAATGAAAAACTGTTTTTT. Its translation: CASSLAGGQGNEKLFF.

This chain joins TRBV13 and TRBJ2-7, with a possible D match to TRBD2 (6 bases). The CDR3 has 17 amino acids. Deletions cut 0 bases from V and 0 bases from J, with 15 bases between. From germline, CDR1 is PRHDT and CDR2 FYEKMQ (reference sequence). The CDR3 here is CASSLGGIAETSYEQYF. The CDR3 nucleotides are TGTGCCAGCAGCTTAGGCGGCATAGCGGAGACCTCCTACGAGCAGTACTTC.

This sequence joins TRBV19 and TRBJ2-1, with TRBD2 identical over 11 bases. This CDR3 region has 15 residues. Trimming at V came to 4 bases and at J to 10 bases, leaving 9 bases not matched to a gene. In germline, CDR1 is LNHDA, CDR2 SQIVND (reference sequence). The CDR3 sequence is CASSTLSGGAREQFF. The CDR3 coding sequence is TGTGCCAGTAGTACTCTTAGCGGGGGGGCGAGAGAGCAGTTCTTC. Full variable domain (outside the CDR3, taken from reference TRBV19 and TRBJ2-1): DGGITQSPKYLFRKEGQNVTLSCEQNLNHDAMYWYRQDPGQGLRLIYYSQIVNDFQKGDIAEGYSVSREKKESFPLTVTSAQKNPTAFYLCASSTLSGGAREQFFGPGTRLTVL.

The chain recombines TRBV27 with TRBJ2-3, with 10 bases identical to TRBD1. The CDR3 contains 17 residues. V dropped 2 bases and J dropped 5; count of bases not matched to a gene: 10. In germline, CDR1 is MNHEY, CDR2 SMNVEV (reference sequence). The CDR3 nucleotides read TGTGCCAGCAGTTTACTGGGCCGGGACAGGGGTGGAGATACGCAGTATTTT. It translates to CASSLLGRDRGGDTQYF.

This clone has a handful of counts. The chain recombines TRBV2 with TRBJ2-5; 10 bases map to TRBD2. The assigned J gene may be wrong: the sequence end matches TRBJ2-7 better. Per germline, CDR1 SNHLY and CDR2 FYNNEI. This CDR3 is built from 15 residues. The CDR3 coding sequence is TGTGCCAGCAGTGTTGCTAGCGGGAGCTCCTACGAGCAGTACTTC. Encoded protein: CASSVASGSSYEQYF.